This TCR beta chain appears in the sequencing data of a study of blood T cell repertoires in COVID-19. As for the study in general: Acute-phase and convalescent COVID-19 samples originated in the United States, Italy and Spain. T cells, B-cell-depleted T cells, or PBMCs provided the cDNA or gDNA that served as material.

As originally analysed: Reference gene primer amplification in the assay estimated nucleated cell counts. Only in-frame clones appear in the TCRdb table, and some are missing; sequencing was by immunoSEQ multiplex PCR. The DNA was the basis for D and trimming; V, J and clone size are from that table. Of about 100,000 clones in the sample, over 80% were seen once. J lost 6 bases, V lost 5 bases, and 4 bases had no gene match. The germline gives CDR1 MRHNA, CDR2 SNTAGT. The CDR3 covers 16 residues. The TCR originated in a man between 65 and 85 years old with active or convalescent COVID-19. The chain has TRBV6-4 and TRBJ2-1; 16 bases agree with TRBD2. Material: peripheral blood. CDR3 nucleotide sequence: TGTGCCAGCAGTCCCGGGACTAGCGGGGGGGCCAATGAGCAGTTCTTC. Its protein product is CASSPGTSGGANEQFF.